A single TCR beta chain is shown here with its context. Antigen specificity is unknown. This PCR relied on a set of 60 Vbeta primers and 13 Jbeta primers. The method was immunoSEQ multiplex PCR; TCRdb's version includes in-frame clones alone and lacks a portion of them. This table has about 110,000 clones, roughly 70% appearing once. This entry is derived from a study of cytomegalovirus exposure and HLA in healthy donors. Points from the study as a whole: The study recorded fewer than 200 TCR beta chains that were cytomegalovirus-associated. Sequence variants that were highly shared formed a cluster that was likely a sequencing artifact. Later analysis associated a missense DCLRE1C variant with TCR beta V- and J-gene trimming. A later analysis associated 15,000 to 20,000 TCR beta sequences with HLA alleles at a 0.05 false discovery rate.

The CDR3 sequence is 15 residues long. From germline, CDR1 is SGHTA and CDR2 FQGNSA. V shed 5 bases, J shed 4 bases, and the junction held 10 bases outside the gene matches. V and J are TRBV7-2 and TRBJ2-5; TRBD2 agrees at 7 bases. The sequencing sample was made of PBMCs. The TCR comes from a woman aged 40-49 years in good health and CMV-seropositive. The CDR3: CASSISAGSGETQYF. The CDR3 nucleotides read TGTGCCAGCAGCATTTCAGCGGGGTCGGGAGAGACCCAGTACTTC.